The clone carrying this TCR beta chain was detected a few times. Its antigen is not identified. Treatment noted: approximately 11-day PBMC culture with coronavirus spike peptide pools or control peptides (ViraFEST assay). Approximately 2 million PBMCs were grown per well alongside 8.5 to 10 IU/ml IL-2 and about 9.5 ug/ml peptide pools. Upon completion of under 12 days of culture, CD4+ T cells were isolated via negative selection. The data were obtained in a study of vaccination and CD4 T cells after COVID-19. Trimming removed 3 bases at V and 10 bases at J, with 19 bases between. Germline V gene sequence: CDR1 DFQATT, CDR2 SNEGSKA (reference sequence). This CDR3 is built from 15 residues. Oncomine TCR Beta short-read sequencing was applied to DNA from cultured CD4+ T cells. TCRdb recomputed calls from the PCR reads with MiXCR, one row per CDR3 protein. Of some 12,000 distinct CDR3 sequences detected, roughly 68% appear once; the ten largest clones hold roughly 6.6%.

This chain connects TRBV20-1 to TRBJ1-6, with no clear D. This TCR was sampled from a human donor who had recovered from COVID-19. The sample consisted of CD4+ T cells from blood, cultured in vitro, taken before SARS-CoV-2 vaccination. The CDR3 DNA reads TGCAGTGCTAGGGGTGGTGGAGGACTAGGCTCACCCCTCCACTTT. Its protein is CSARGGGGLGSPLHF.